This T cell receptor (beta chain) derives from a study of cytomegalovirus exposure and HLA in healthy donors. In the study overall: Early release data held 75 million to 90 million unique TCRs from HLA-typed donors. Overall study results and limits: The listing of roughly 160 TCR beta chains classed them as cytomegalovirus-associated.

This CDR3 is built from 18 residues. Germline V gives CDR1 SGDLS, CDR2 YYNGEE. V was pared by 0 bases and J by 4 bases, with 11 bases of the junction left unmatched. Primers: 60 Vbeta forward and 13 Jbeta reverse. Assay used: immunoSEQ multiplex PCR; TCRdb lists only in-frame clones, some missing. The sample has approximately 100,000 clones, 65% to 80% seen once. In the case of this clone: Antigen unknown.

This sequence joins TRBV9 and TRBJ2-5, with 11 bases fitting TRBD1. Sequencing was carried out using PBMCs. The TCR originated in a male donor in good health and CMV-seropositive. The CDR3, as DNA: TGTGCCAGCAGCGTAGCCTCAGGACAGGGGGCATCCCGAGAGACCCAGTACTTC. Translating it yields CASSVASGQGASRETQYF.